The entry below gives a single T cell receptor beta chain sequence along with its context. This entry comes from a study of control samples from healthy donors and cancer patients. Germline V lookup: CDR1 KGHSH, CDR2 LQKENI. J gave up 5 bases and V 5 bases, and 7 bases lay outside the gene matches. The length of the CDR3 is 15 residues. The protocol was immunoSEQ multiplex PCR, while the TCRdb copy is restricted to in-frame clones and leaves out a portion. Here the sample spans 160,000 or so clones, roughly 95% being singletons. J is TRBJ2-5 and V is TRBV18; TRBD1 aligns across 11 bases. The clonotype comes from a woman in her twenties or thirties in good health. Sequenced material: blood. As DNA, the CDR3 is TGTGCCAGCTCAACCGGGACAGGGGGTTCCGAGACCCAGTACTTC. This codes for CASSTGTGGSETQYF.